These T cell receptor beta chains were read from a single sample in a study of T-cell reconstitution after alpha-beta-depleted transplantation in children. In TCRdb, the PCR reads were re-called with MiXCR into one record per CDR3 protein. The profile shows approximately 1,000,000 distinct CDR3 sequences, about 31% of them singletons. The material was PBMCs, mostly from graft donor cells, obtained 360 days after TCRalphabeta/CD19-depleted stem cell transplant. All receptors derive from a boy in the first two years of life who had a stem cell transplant for SCID, so the T cells may come from the graft donor. Each CDR3 is given with its conserved first and last residue. Each record gives: CDR3 DNA, CDR3 protein, clone size, J gene, D gene, V gene. D genes are given only for firm matches. Clone size, where shown, is once, few, many, or a class for clones that have expanded.

DNA: TGTGCCAGCAGTAAAGGACTGGTTCTGTACGAGCAGTACTTC
CDR3: CASSKGLVLYEQYF
size: -
J: TRBJ2-7
D: -
V: TRBV12-3/TRBV12-4

DNA: TGTGCCAGCAGCCAAAACTTCCCTCTAGCGGACTTGGGGGATACGCAGTATTTT
CDR3: CASSQNFPLADLGDTQYF
size: few
J: TRBJ2-3
D: TRBD2
V: TRBV4-2

DNA: TGCGCCAGCAGCCAAGATTCTAGGGTCCCCTCCTACGAGCAGTACTTC
CDR3: CASSQDSRVPSYEQYF
size: -
J: TRBJ2-7
D: -
V: TRBV4-3

DNA: TGTGCCAGCTCACCGCCCGGGACAGGGCCTCCCCATGGCTACACCTTC
CDR3: CASSPPGTGPPHGYTF
size: -
J: TRBJ1-2
D: TRBD1
V: TRBV18

DNA: TGTGCCAGCAGCTTGACCGGGACTAGGTTTAATGAAAAACTGTTTTTT
CDR3: CASSLTGTRFNEKLFF
size: -
J: TRBJ1-4
D: -
V: TRBV5-8

DNA: TGCAGCGTTCCCGGGACAGGGGACACTGAAGCTTTCTTT
CDR3: CSVPGTGDTEAFF
size: -
J: TRBJ1-1
D: TRBD1
V: TRBV29-1

DNA: TGTGCCAGCTCACTACGGGGAGGTCAGAGAATGTACAATGAGCAGTTCTTC
CDR3: CASSLRGGQRMYNEQFF
size: -
J: TRBJ2-1
D: -
V: TRBV18

DNA: TGTGCCAGCAGTTTCTATCTTGAAAACTGGGGGGAGACCCAGTACTTC
CDR3: CASSFYLENWGETQYF
size: -
J: TRBJ2-5
D: -
V: TRBV27

DNA: TGTGCCAGCAGCCAGTCTAGCGGGGCTAGCACAGATACGCAGTATTTT
CDR3: CASSQSSGASTDTQYF
size: -
J: TRBJ2-3
D: TRBD2
V: TRBV4-2

DNA: TGTGCCAGTCGTACCGGGGGGGCCGGCCAAGAGACCCAGTACTTC
CDR3: CASRTGGAGQETQYF
size: -
J: TRBJ2-5
D: TRBD2
V: TRBV2

DNA: TGTGCCATCAGTGAAAACAGGGGACCCTACGAGCAGTACTTC
CDR3: CAISENRGPYEQYF
size: -
J: TRBJ2-7
D: TRBD1
V: TRBV10-3

DNA: TGTGCCAGCAGCTCTGAACCGGAAGGGGATACGCAGTATTTT
CDR3: CASSSEPEGDTQYF
size: -
J: TRBJ2-3
D: -
V: TRBV7-8

DNA: TGTGCCAGCAGTTTCCACGGGGGGACAGGGGCCTACGAGCAGTACTTC
CDR3: CASSFHGGTGAYEQYF
size: -
J: TRBJ2-7
D: TRBD1
V: TRBV12-3/TRBV12-4

DNA: TGTGCCAGCTCACCAAGGTGGGGGACCCAAGAGACCCAGTACTTC
CDR3: CASSPRWGTQETQYF
size: few
J: TRBJ2-5
D: -
V: TRBV18

DNA: TGCAGTGCTATTACGGCTAGCTTCTACGAGCAGTACTTC
CDR3: CSAITASFYEQYF
size: few
J: TRBJ2-7
D: -
V: TRBV20-1

DNA: TGTGCCAGCAGCCCCGGACAGGGCGAGGGGACCTACGAGCAGTACTTC
CDR3: CASSPGQGEGTYEQYF
size: -
J: TRBJ2-7
D: TRBD1
V: TRBV12-3/TRBV12-4

DNA: TGTGCCAGCAGTCCCGGACTAGCGGGGGGCCCAAGCCACGAGCAGTACTTC
CDR3: CASSPGLAGGPSHEQYF
size: -
J: TRBJ2-7
D: TRBD2
V: TRBV2

DNA: TGCAGTGCTAGAGGTACAGCGAACCCCGCAGATACGCAGTATTTT
CDR3: CSARGTANPADTQYF
size: -
J: TRBJ2-3
D: -
V: TRBV20-1

DNA: TGCGCCAGCAGCCAAGAAAGAGCCTCTTCTAGCACAGATACGCAGTATTTT
CDR3: CASSQERASSSTDTQYF
size: -
J: TRBJ2-3
D: -
V: TRBV4-1

DNA: TGCGCCAGCAGCCGCCACCGGCGATACAATGAGCAGTTCTTC
CDR3: CASSRHRRYNEQFF
size: few
J: TRBJ2-1
D: -
V: TRBV4-3

DNA: TGTGCCAGCAGTTCATTTAGGTCCCCCTACGAGCAGTACTTC
CDR3: CASSSFRSPYEQYF
size: -
J: TRBJ2-7
D: -
V: TRBV6-2/TRBV6-3

DNA: TGTGCCAGTAGTTCCGGGACTTGGGGGAGAGAGCAGTACTTC
CDR3: CASSSGTWGREQYF
size: -
J: TRBJ2-7
D: -
V: TRBV19

DNA: TGTGCCACCAGCAGCAGCGCAATCTCTGGAAACACCATATATTTT
CDR3: CATSSSAISGNTIYF
size: -
J: TRBJ1-3
D: -
V: TRBV15

DNA: TGTGCCAGCAGCCCAAGCGGGACAGACAATGAGCAGTTCTTC
CDR3: CASSPSGTDNEQFF
size: -
J: TRBJ2-1
D: -
V: TRBV12-3/TRBV12-4

DNA: TGCAGCGCCCCTAGGACAGGGGCGGGGGAAGCTTTCTTT
CDR3: CSAPRTGAGEAFF
size: -
J: TRBJ1-1
D: TRBD1
V: TRBV29-1

DNA: TGTGCCAGCAGCGTAGGAGGGGTTGATGAAAAACTGTTTTTT
CDR3: CASSVGGVDEKLFF
size: -
J: TRBJ1-4
D: -
V: TRBV9

DNA: TGTGCCAGCAGGGTCGCCGGGACACTTTCCTACGAGCAGTACTTC
CDR3: CASRVAGTLSYEQYF
size: -
J: TRBJ2-7
D: -
V: TRBV7-2

DNA: TGTGCCAGCGGCGGGCTCATACAGGGTGGAAAACTGTTTTTT
CDR3: CASGGLIQGGKLFF
size: -
J: TRBJ1-4
D: -
V: TRBV5-5

DNA: TGTGCCAGCAGTTTCCTGCCGACAGGGAACTCTGGAAACACCGTATATTTT
CDR3: CASSFLPTGNSGNTVYF
size: -
J: TRBJ1-3
D: TRBD1
V: TRBV12-3/TRBV12-4

DNA: TGCGCCAGCAGCTTGGTCGATGTCTCGGAGCTGTTTTTT
CDR3: CASSLVDVSELFF
size: few
J: TRBJ2-2
D: -
V: TRBV5-1

DNA: TGTGCCAGCAGCTTTAGAAAAACAGCGGCCACTGAAGCTTTCTTT
CDR3: CASSFRKTAATEAFF
size: -
J: TRBJ1-1
D: -
V: TRBV7-9

DNA: TGTGCCAGTAGAGACAGGGCCTCTGGGGCCAACGTCCTGACTTTC
CDR3: CASRDRASGANVLTF
size: once
J: TRBJ2-6
D: TRBD1
V: TRBV19

DNA: TGTGCCAGCTCACTCGGACAGGGGGGTGAGCCCCAGCATTTT
CDR3: CASSLGQGGEPQHF
size: few
J: TRBJ1-5
D: TRBD1
V: TRBV18

DNA: TGCAGTGCCCCAGGGAGGGGATGGCCCGGAGGTGGTTTGAGGTATTCACCCCTCCACTTT
CDR3: CSAPGRGWPGGGLRYSPLHF
size: once
J: TRBJ1-6
D: -
V: TRBV20-1

DNA: TGTGCCAGCAGCCCGCCATTTCCCGGGACAGCGTTGGAGCAGTACTTC
CDR3: CASSPPFPGTALEQYF
size: few
J: TRBJ2-7
D: TRBD1
V: TRBV5-6